The T cell receptor beta chain under discussion was sequenced for a study of cytomegalovirus exposure and HLA in healthy donors. Study in general: It was reported in a later analysis that the same platform had been used for the roughly 110 validation repertoires as for the roughly 650 first-cohort repertoires.

This clone was counted between two and nine times. No antigen is known for it. This table comes from immunoSEQ multiplex PCR, and its TCRdb copy is limited to in-frame clones, with some not included. The data contain about 180,000 clones, around 84% of them singletons. Study-wide results and caveats: Cytomegalovirus association was assigned to some 160 TCR beta chains. As confirmed in vitro, three CMV-associated chains were specific for CMV antigens.

The CDR3 loop spans 13 amino acids. CDR1 is LNHDA and CDR2 is SQIVND in the germline V gene (reference sequence). V lost 3 bases and J lost 4; bases outside the gene matches: 1. The clonotype was recovered from a man aged 18 to 29 in good health and CMV-seropositive. Input material: PBMCs. The rearrangement joins TRBV19 to TRBJ2-3; 7 bases are shared with TRBD1. DNA for the CDR3: TGTGCCAGTAGTATTACAGGGGCAGATACGCAGTATTTT. It is translated as CASSITGADTQYF.